A selection of T cell receptor beta chains follows, all from one sample in a study of T-cell memory formation after mild COVID-19. TCRdb re-derived calls from the 5' RACE reads in MiXCR, one entry per CDR3 protein. This sample has roughly 150,000 distinct CDR3 sequences, with less than 25% found just once. The sequencing input was PBMCs or a T cell subset sorted from them (not recorded which). The receptor set was obtained from an adult woman who had mild COVID-19 (a few samples of this study predate the infection). Cell type and time point are not known. Each CDR3 is given with its conserved first and last residue. D genes are given only for firm matches. Where a row states a size, it is once, few, many or the class of an expanded clone; other rows omit it.

d_call	v_call	clone_size	j_call	cdr3_aa	cdr3_nt
.	TRBV5-1	.	TRBJ2-7	CASGKRDLYEQYF	TGCGCCAGCGGAAAACGGGACCTCTACGAGCAGTACTTC
TRBD1	TRBV27	.	TRBJ2-3	CASSLDLRGPDTQYF	TGTGCCAGCAGTTTAGATCTCAGGGGGCCAGATACGCAGTATTTT
TRBD1	TRBV24-1	.	TRBJ2-7	CATSDPGTGEYEQYF	TGTGCCACCAGTGACCCCGGGACAGGGGAGTACGAGCAGTACTTC
.	TRBV4-1	few	TRBJ2-3	CASSQEATDTQYF	TGCGCCAGCAGCCAAGAGGCCACAGATACGCAGTATTTT
TRBD2	TRBV2	few	TRBJ2-1	CATLPGLGLNEQFF	TGTGCCACCTTGCCGGGACTAGGGCTCAATGAGCAGTTCTTC
.	TRBV6-5	.	TRBJ1-2	CASSYSLVNYGYTF	TGTGCCAGCAGTTACTCGCTGGTTAACTATGGCTACACCTTC
.	TRBV20-1	.	TRBJ1-1	CSAHSVNTEAFF	TGCAGTGCCCACTCCGTGAACACTGAAGCTTTCTTT
.	TRBV4-3	few	TRBJ2-3	CASSYASNPTDTQYF	TGCGCCAGCAGCTACGCGTCGAATCCCACAGATACGCAGTATTTT
.	TRBV15	.	TRBJ1-4	CATSREGQTNEKLFF	TGTGCCACCAGCAGAGAGGGGCAGACCAATGAAAAACTGTTTTTT
.	TRBV6-5	few	TRBJ2-7	CASSYTTGGGSSYEQYF	TGTGCCAGCAGCTACACCACAGGGGGGGGCAGCTCCTACGAGCAGTACTTC
.	TRBV15	.	TRBJ1-1	CATSRSRGESAEAFF	TGTGCCACCAGCAGGTCTCGGGGGGAATCCGCTGAAGCTTTCTTT
TRBD2	TRBV5-1	few	TRBJ2-3	CASSLASGSTDTQYF	TGCGCCAGCAGCTTGGCTAGCGGTAGCACAGATACGCAGTATTTT
TRBD1	TRBV29-1	.	TRBJ2-7	CSVEPGQDPYEQYF	TGCAGCGTTGAACCGGGACAGGACCCCTACGAGCAGTACTTC
.	TRBV12-3/TRBV12-4	few	TRBJ1-2	CASSPIPIIRGQANYGYTF	TGTGCCAGCAGTCCCATCCCTATAATCCGGGGTCAAGCTAACTATGGCTACACCTTC
.	TRBV6-5	few	TRBJ2-2	CASTQGSNTGELFF	TGTGCCAGCACACAGGGATCGAACACCGGGGAGCTGTTTTTT
.	TRBV12-3/TRBV12-4	few	TRBJ2-3	CASKQRGTSTDTQYF	TGTGCCAGCAAACAACGGGGAACTAGCACAGATACGCAGTATTTT